The 15 T cell receptor beta chains listed next were all sequenced from one sample in a study of OX40 agonist ivuxolimab in advanced cancers. The data were produced by immunoSEQ multiplex PCR, yet TCRdb's version contains in-frame clones alone and is incomplete. The table lists 75,000 to 95,000 clones, about 89% of them singletons, with over 8% in the top ten. The source was CD4+ or CD8+ T cells sorted from blood, collected in a trial of the OX40 agonist ivuxolimab. These receptors were taken from an adult with an advanced solid tumor such as melanoma, head and neck, liver or kidney cancer.

This sequence joins TRBV19 and TRBJ1-5, with a weak D call TRBD1 (6 bases). Germline V gene lookup returns CDR1 LNHDA and CDR2 SQIVND (reference sequence). The CDR3 runs to 15 residues. Trimming removed 5 bases from V and 6 bases from J, with 17 bases in between. CDR3 sequence: CASSPGAAKSQPQHF. DNA for the CDR3: TGTGCCAGTAGTCCAGGGGCAGCTAAGTCTCAGCCCCAGCATTTT.

The chain is built from TRBV2 and TRBJ2-1, with D possibly TRBD2 on 6 matching bases. The CDR3 is 12 amino acids. V was pared by 6 bases and J by 4 bases, with 7 bases between. Germline V gene sequence: CDR1 SNHLY, CDR2 FYNNEI. Here the CDR3 reads CASSGTYNEQFF. The CDR3 DNA follows: TGTGCCAGCAGCGGGACTTACAATGAGCAGTTCTTC.

The chain recombines TRBV2 with TRBJ2-1; D gene unclear. CDR1 SNHLY and CDR2 FYNNEI come from the germline V gene. Trimming left V 6 bases short and J 0 bases short, with 6 bases between. The CDR3 has 13 residues. The CDR3 sequence is CASRKSSYNEQFF. The CDR3 DNA is TGTGCCAGCAGGAAGAGCTCCTACAATGAGCAGTTCTTC.

The chain joins TRBV11-2 to TRBJ2-1, with TRBD2 matching over 12 bases. Trimming removed 1 base from V and 10 bases from J; junction bases left unmatched: 8. The CDR3 length is 16 residues. Germline CDR1 is SGHAT and CDR2 is FQNNGV. The CDR3 sequence is CASSLGRLAGEGEQFF. The CDR3 DNA follows: TGTGCCAGCAGCTTAGGGCGACTAGCGGGAGAAGGAGAGCAGTTCTTC.

The chain employs TRBV13 and TRBJ2-5; maybe TRBD1 (6 bases). Trimming pared 3 bases from V and 5 bases from J, leaving 10 bases between. Germline CDR1 and CDR2: PRHDT and FYEKMQ (reference sequence). There are 13 residues in the CDR3. The CDR3 DNA follows: TGTGCCAGCAGCTTTCGTAGGGGGGAGACCCAGTACTTC. This encodes CASSFRRGETQYF.

J is TRBJ1-1 and V is TRBV19, with D perhaps matching TRBD1 (5 bases). CDR1 and CDR2 from the germline V gene are LNHDA and SQIVND (reference sequence). Trimming removed 3 bases from V and 4 bases from J, with 12 bases in between. The CDR3 has 14 residues. The CDR3 region has the DNA TGTGCCAGTAGTATGCGGGACTGGGTCACTGAAGCTTTCTTT. It yields the protein CASSMRDWVTEAFF.

The chain joins TRBV6-1 to TRBJ2-3; 13 bases align to TRBD2. This CDR3 region has 17 residues. With V trimmed by 3 bases and J by 4 bases, 7 bases remained unmatched. CDR1 and CDR2 from the germline V gene are MNHNS and SASEGT. The CDR3 nucleotides read TGTGCCAGCAGTGACCGAGGGACTAGCGGGGCGTCAGATACGCAGTATTTT. It specifies CASSDRGTSGASDTQYF.

The chain uses TRBV2 and TRBJ2-3; D might be TRBD2 (6 bases). V was clipped by 7 bases and J by 11 bases, with 19 bases between them. Germline loops: CDR1 SNHLY, CDR2 FYNNEI. The CDR3 has 13 amino acids. This chain's CDR3 is CASTYGTPQGQYF. The CDR3 DNA sequence: TGTGCCAGCACCTACGGGACTCCTCAAGGGCAGTATTTT.

This chain connects TRBV7-2 to TRBJ2-1, with 9 nucleotides matching TRBD1. The CDR3 has 14 amino acids. The germline V gene has CDR1 SGHTA and CDR2 FQGNSA. V lost 1 base, J lost 8 bases, and 3 bases stayed unmatched. The CDR3 bases are TGTGCCAGCAGCTTAGACAGGGGGCAGTATGAGCAGTTCTTC. Residues: CASSLDRGQYEQFF.

The chain employs TRBV7-2 and TRBJ2-5; D remains unclear. Trimming left V 2 bases short and J 11 bases short, with 9 bases between. Germline V gene lookup returns CDR1 SGHTA and CDR2 FQGNSA. The CDR3 runs to 11 residues. The CDR3 DNA follows: TGTGCCAGCAGCTTAACGTCTCCTCAGTACTTC. Translation: CASSLTSPQYF.

The CDR3, as DNA: TGTGCCAGCTCACTCAACAGGGGTGAGACCCAGTACTTC. Amino acid sequence: CASSLNRGETQYF. This chain uses TRBV18 with TRBJ2-5, with 7 bases identical to TRBD1. V lost 4 bases, J lost 5 bases, and 4 bases stayed unmatched. Germline CDR1 is KGHSH and CDR2 is LQKENI. CDR3 length: 13 amino acids.

This chain joins TRBV11-2 and TRBJ2-1; 9 positions agree with TRBD1. V lost 1 base and J lost 7; bases outside the gene matches: 8. Looked up from germline, CDR1 is SGHAT and CDR2 is FQNNGV. The CDR3 runs 16 residues. CDR3 in DNA: TGTGCCAGCAGCTTAGTCCAGGGACAGGGCTCGAATGAGCAGTTCTTC. Translation gives CASSLVQGQGSNEQFF.

The V and J genes are TRBV5-1 and TRBJ2-7, with 8 bases lining up with TRBD2. Germline CDR1 is SGHRS and CDR2 is YFSETQ. Losses at the gene ends were 0 bases for V and 5 bases for J; bases not matched to a gene: 4. CDR3 length: 14 residues. The CDR3 bases are TGCGCCAGCAGCTTGGAGGGGACTAGTAACGAGCAGTACTTC. Translating it yields CASSLEGTSNEQYF.

The chain recombines TRBV5-1 with TRBJ1-3; 8 bases match TRBD1. This CDR3 contains 15 residues. Germline values: CDR1 SGHRS, CDR2 YFSETQ. With V trimmed by 4 bases and J by 4 bases, 7 bases remained unmatched. In DNA form, the CDR3 reads TGCGCCAGCAGCGTGACAGGGGCGAGGGGAAACACCATATATTTT. Its translation: CASSVTGARGNTIYF. The variable domain in full, completed from reference TRBV5-1 and TRBJ1-3, reads KAGVTQTPRYLIKTRGQQVTLSCSPISGHRSVSWYQQTPGQGLQFLFEYFSETQRNKGNFPGRFSGRQFSNSRSEMNVSTLELGDSALYLCASSVTGARGNTIYFGEGSWLTVV.

The V call is TRBV9, the J call TRBJ2-3; D possibly matches TRBD1 or TRBD2 (6 bases each). Trimming removed 0 bases at V and 2 bases at J, with 7 bases between. The germline gives CDR1 SGDLS, CDR2 YYNGEE. The CDR3 totals 14 residues. The CDR3 reads CASSVAGATDTQYF. DNA for the CDR3: TGTGCCAGCAGCGTAGCGGGGGCCACAGATACGCAGTATTTT.